This T cell receptor (beta chain) came from a study of cytomegalovirus exposure and HLA in healthy donors. The PCR contained 60 Vbeta and 13 Jbeta primers. Here immunoSEQ multiplex PCR was the method, and the copy in TCRdb shows in-frame clones only, minus some. The table shows around 220,000 clones, with roughly 80% occurring only once. The CDR3 is made up of 14 amino acids. J gave up 1 base and V 3 bases, and 1 base lay outside the gene matches. From germline, CDR1 is SGDLS and CDR2 YYNGEE. The TCR originated in a middle-aged man in good health and CMV-seronegative. V usage is TRBV9 and J usage is TRBJ2-1; 7 bases align to TRBD2. The sample consisted of PBMCs. The CDR3 coding sequence is TGTGCCAGCAGCGGGCGGGGGTCCTACAATGAGCAGTTCTTC. Its translation is CASSGRGSYNEQFF.